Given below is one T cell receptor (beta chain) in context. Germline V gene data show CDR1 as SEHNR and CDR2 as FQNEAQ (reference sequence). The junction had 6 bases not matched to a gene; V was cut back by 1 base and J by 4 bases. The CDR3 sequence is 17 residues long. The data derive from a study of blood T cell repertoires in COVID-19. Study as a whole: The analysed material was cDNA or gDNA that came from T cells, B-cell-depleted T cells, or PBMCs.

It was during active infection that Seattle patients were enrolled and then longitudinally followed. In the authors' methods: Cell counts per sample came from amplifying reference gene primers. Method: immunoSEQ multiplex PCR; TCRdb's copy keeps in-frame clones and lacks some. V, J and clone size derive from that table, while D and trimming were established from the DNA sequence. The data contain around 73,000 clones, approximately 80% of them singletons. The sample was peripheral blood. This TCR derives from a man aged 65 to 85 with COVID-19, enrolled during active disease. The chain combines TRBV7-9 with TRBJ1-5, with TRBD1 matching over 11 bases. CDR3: CASSLDGTGGGNQPQHF. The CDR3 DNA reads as TGTGCCAGCAGCTTAGACGGGACAGGGGGAGGGAATCAGCCCCAGCATTTT.